The 9 T cell receptor beta chains reported below all come from one sample, sequenced in a study of blood T cell repertoires in COVID-19. The repertoire was sequenced with immunoSEQ multiplex PCR; TCRdb's copy has only in-frame clones and lacks some. The sample holds about 59,000 clones, about 76% seen once. The sample taken for sequencing was peripheral blood. Every receptor here comes from a woman older than 75 with active or convalescent COVID-19.

CDR3 sequence (DNA): TGCGCCAGCAGCCAAATGCCAGGGTCCTACGAGCAGTACTTC. This codes for CASSQMPGSYEQYF. J is TRBJ2-7 and V is TRBV4-3, with D tentatively TRBD1 (5 bases). The CDR3 contains 14 residues. CDR1 LGHNA and CDR2 YSLEER come from the germline V gene. Trimming removed 2 bases from V and 1 base from J, with 9 bases in between.

This chain joins TRBV5-1 and TRBJ2-2; no definite D call. Germline lookup yields CDR1 SGHRS and CDR2 YFSETQ. This CDR3 comprises 15 residues. Trimming left V 6 bases short and J 0 bases short, with 12 bases between. This CDR3 is CASKISSTNTGELFF. The CDR3 bases are TGCGCCAGCAAGATTAGTTCCACGAACACCGGGGAGCTGTTTTTT.

This chain joins TRBV3-1 (or the pseudogene TRBV3-2) and TRBJ2-7; D is uncertain. With 0 bases removed from V and 4 bases from J, the gap between germline ends came to 10 bases. Germline V gene data show CDR1 as LGHDT and CDR2 as YNNKEL (reference sequence). The CDR3 runs to 14 residues. DNA for the CDR3: TGTGCCAGCAGCCAAGACAGGCTATTATACGAGCAGTACTTC. Translating it yields CASSQDRLLYEQYF.

The chain is built from TRBV2 and TRBJ1-4, with 9 bases that match TRBD1. Germline CDR1 is SNHLY and CDR2 is FYNNEI. V shed 5 bases, J shed 5 bases, and the junction held 9 bases outside the gene matches. This CDR3 comprises 16 residues. CDR3 residues: CASSLPGQGFNEKLFF. The CDR3 DNA sequence: TGTGCCAGCAGTTTACCGGGACAGGGCTTCAATGAAAAACTGTTTTTT.

The genes are TRBV5-4 and TRBJ2-1; 8 nucleotides agree with TRBD1. CDR3 length equals 16 residues. CDR1 and CDR2 from the germline V gene are SGHNT and YYREEE (reference sequence). The V segment lost 0 bases and the J segment 2 bases; nucleotides outside the gene matches: 4. CDR3 sequence (DNA): TGTGCCAGCAGCTTGGCGTCAGGGGGCGCCTACAATGAGCAGTTCTTC. This codes for CASSLASGGAYNEQFF.

The V call is TRBV5-8, the J call TRBJ1-5, with TRBD1 matching over 9 bases. There are 17 residues in the CDR3. The trim removed 5 bases at V and 5 bases at J, leaving 14 bases unmatched. Germline CDR1 is SGHTS and CDR2 is YDEGEE. CDR3 protein: CASRSPQGAGEYQPQHF. CDR3 in DNA: TGTGCCAGCAGATCACCACAGGGGGCTGGAGAATATCAGCCCCAGCATTTT.

The rearrangement joins TRBV24-1 to TRBJ1-2; D may be TRBD1 (6 bases). CDR1 KGHDR and CDR2 SFDVKD come from the germline V gene. The CDR3 is made up of 13 amino acids. Between the trimmed V and J ends, which lost 4 bases and 6 bases, there was a span of 11 bases. The DNA of the CDR3 is TGTGCCACCAGTGACTGGGACACCGATGGCTACACCTTC. Translated: CATSDWDTDGYTF.

The CDR3, as DNA: TGTGCCAGCAGCGCTGACAGGGAATCGGGTGAGCAGTTCTTC. This encodes CASSADRESGEQFF. V and J are TRBV9 and TRBJ2-1; 7 nucleotides align to TRBD1. V was clipped by 3 bases and J by 9 bases; unmatched bases: 9. Per the germline V gene, CDR1 is SGDLS and CDR2 is YYNGEE. The CDR3 is 14 residues long.

The genes are TRBV6-2 or TRBV6-3 and TRBJ2-7; TRBD2 aligns across 7 bases. After removal of 0 bases from V and 0 bases from J, the junction contained 11 bases not matched to a gene. CDR3 length: 18 residues. CDR1 is MNHEY and CDR2 is SVGEGT in the germline V gene. CDR3 region: CASSYSTSSGGSSYEQYF. In DNA, the CDR3 is TGTGCCAGCAGTTACTCGACCTCTAGCGGTGGGAGCTCCTACGAGCAGTACTTC.